One T cell receptor beta chain is described in this entry. V shed 5 bases and J 4 bases; nucleotides not matched to a gene: 10. Germline V gives CDR1 SSHAT, CDR2 FNYEAQ (reference sequence). This CDR3 has 16 amino acids. It was with a sample-barcoded 5' primer and a J-beta primer mix that a second PCR of roughly 7 to 12 cycles was run. A single record per CDR3 protein comes from TCRdb applying MiXCR to the 5' RACE reads. The sample has nearly 1 million distinct CDR3 sequences; roughly 51% are singletons. This entry is derived from a study of blood T cells in healthy people across ages. In the study overall: For every two T cells, template switching captured about one barcoded beta molecule.

The clonotype comes from a woman between 55 and 75 years old in good health. Sequencing used blood. V gene TRBV7-7 combines with J gene TRBJ2-3, with 9 bases identical to TRBD2. CDR3: CASSPTASGNSDTQYF. In DNA, the CDR3 is TGTGCCAGCAGCCCTACAGCTAGCGGGAACTCAGATACGCAGTATTTT.